Shown below are 13 T cell receptor beta chains from a single sample sequenced in a study of breast tumors, draining lymph nodes, adjacent tissues (dated by TCRdb to the mid-2010s). Library preparation used multiplex PCR. The sample was run on an Illumina HiSeq 2000. TCRdb cleaned the public reads at Q25 with fastp, built clones with MiXCR and kept in-frame beta chains. Each entry is one CDR3 protein sequence, shown with its most common DNA and genes. Recorded for this sample are approximately 180,000 distinct CDR3 sequences; 25% to 40% of them occurred a single time. The ten largest clones add up to around 4% of the sample. Lymph node samples came from the axillary draining lymph nodes of breast cancer patients. The specimen sequenced was axillary lymph node tissue. The receptors were gathered from a female donor with breast cancer. Some clones in this sample may be carry-over from other donors' samples.

This chain joins TRBV6-2 or TRBV6-3 and TRBJ2-1, with TRBD2 matching 7 bases. Germline lookup yields CDR1 MNHEY and CDR2 SVGEGT. The CDR3 runs to 16 residues. V lost 5 bases and J lost 8; bases outside the gene matches: 15. The DNA for the CDR3 is TGTGCCAGCAGTAGAGGCAGCGGGTGGGGGGGGGATGAGCAGTTCTTC. Protein sequence: CASSRGSGWGGDEQFF.

The V call is TRBV7-3, the J call TRBJ1-6; perhaps TRBD1 as D (6 bases). CDR1 and CDR2 (germline): SGHTA, FQGTGA. This CDR3 is built from 16 residues. V was trimmed by 5 bases and J by 7 bases, leaving 18 bases between them. CDR3 sequence (DNA): TGTGCCAGCAGCATCGACGGGAACAGGGTCAATTCACCCCTCCACTTT. Amino acid sequence: CASSIDGNRVNSPLHF.

This clonotype was seen many times. The genes are TRBV3-1 and TRBJ2-5; D gene ambiguous. Germline CDR1 LGHDT, CDR2 YNNKEL (reference sequence). V was pared by 6 bases and J by 3 bases, with 11 bases between. CDR3 length: 13 amino acids. The CDR3 loop reads CASRAGPKETQYF. The CDR3 DNA is TGTGCCAGCAGGGCCGGGCCCAAAGAGACCCAGTACTTC.

About this clonotype: This may stem from a read error, because a much larger clone lies one nucleotide away. The chain joins TRBV2 to TRBJ2-3, with 8 bases lining up with TRBD2. The J segment lost 4 bases and the V segment lost 5 bases, leaving 8 bases of the junction unmatched. CDR3 length: 15 amino acids. Germline CDR1 is SNHLY and CDR2 is FYNNEI. Here the CDR3 DNA reads TGTGCCAGCAGTTGTATAGCGGGGATCGCAGATACGCAGTATTTT. Amino acids: CASSCIAGIADTQYF. Based on the CDR3 plus reference TRBV2 and TRBJ2-3, the full variable domain is EPEVTQTPSHQVTQMGQEVILRCVPISNHLYFYWYRQILGQKVEFLVSFYNNEISEKSEIFDDQFSVERPDGSNFTLKIRSTKLEDSAMYFCASSCIAGIADTQYFGPGTRLTVL.

This clonotype was recorded at least ten times. The chain links TRBV30 to TRBJ1-4; TRBD1 might be the D (5 bases). CDR1 GTSNPN and CDR2 SVGIG come from the germline V gene (reference sequence). The CDR3 spans 14 residues. Between the trimmed V and J ends, which lost 4 bases and 4 bases, there was a span of 13 bases. This CDR3 reads CAWKARGFNEKLFF. The CDR3 DNA is TGTGCCTGGAAAGCAAGGGGTTTTAATGAAAAACTGTTTTTT. The variable domain in full, with the rest retrieved from reference TRBV30 and TRBJ1-4, is SQTIHQWPATLVQPVGSPLSLECTVEGTSNPNLYWYRQAAGRGLQLLFYSVGIGQISSEVPQNLSASRPQDRQFILSSKKLLLSDSGFYLCAWKARGFNEKLFFGSGTQLSVL.

The sample holds many counts of this clonotype. This chain connects TRBV27 to TRBJ2-3; 10 positions match TRBD1. V trimming: 6 bases; J trimming: 8 bases; junction bases outside the gene matches: 11. CDR1 MNHEY and CDR2 SMNVEV come from the germline V gene (reference sequence). The CDR3 consists of 15 residues. CDR3 amino acids: CASSRPGQGLGTQYF. CDR3 sequence (DNA): TGTGCCAGCAGCCGCCCGGGACAGGGGCTAGGTACGCAGTATTTT.

This clonotype was counted only a few times. It may be a read error: a sequence one base away is much more abundant. The V gene is TRBV12-3 or TRBV12-4, the J gene TRBJ2-3; weak D call: TRBD2 (5 bases). This CDR3 contains 14 residues. V lost 11 bases and J 0 bases, leaving 15 bases between the germline ends. CDR3: CAADLGDSTDTQYF. The CDR3 bases are TGTGCCGCGGATCTCGGGGATAGCACAGATACGCAGTATTTT.

In this sample, this clonotype turned up many times. This chain joins TRBV15 and TRBJ2-5; 14 bases align to TRBD2. The germline CDR1 and CDR2 sequences are LNHNV and YYDKDF (reference sequence). V was clipped by 1 base and J by 4 bases; unmatched bases: 5. This CDR3 has 17 residues. This chain's CDR3 is CATSRGGLAGAGETQYF. The DNA for the CDR3 is TGTGCCACCAGCAGAGGGGGACTAGCGGGGGCGGGAGAGACCCAGTACTTC.

The chain has TRBV9 and TRBJ1-6; no clear D. Trimming removed 5 bases at V and 5 bases at J, with 17 bases between. The V gene's germline CDR1 is SGDLS and CDR2 YYNGEE. The CDR3 length is 16 residues. CDR3 DNA sequence: TGTGCCAGCAGTGGATCCCTCGGGTGGGATAATTCACCCCTCCACTTT. Translated: CASSGSLGWDNSPLHF.

Regarding this clonotype: Mismatch with germline at one junction end may stem from a read error. V usage is TRBV29-1 and J usage is TRBJ2-7; possibly TRBD1 for D (5 bases). Germline lookup yields CDR1 SQVTM and CDR2 ANQGSEA. This CDR3 region has 13 residues. CDR3 sequence reads: CSVVQASSYEQYF. CDR3 nucleotides: TGCAGCGTTGTACAGGCATCCTCCTATGAGCAGTACTTC.

A note on this clonotype: No conserved phenylalanine or tryptophan is present at the end of the CDR3, so a read error is the likely explanation. The gene calls are TRBV7-9 and TRBJ2-3, with D unclear. The V end was cut by 5 bases, the J end by 0 bases, with 9 bases between. This CDR3 has 14 residues. Germline V gene lookup returns CDR1 SEHNR and CDR2 FQNEAQ (reference sequence). The DNA of the CDR3 is TGTGCCAGCAGCCTAGGGCTAAGCACAGATACGCAGTATTTG. Translated, it gives CASSLGLSTDTQYL.

This clonotype was seen many times. V is TRBV3-1 and J is TRBJ1-3; TRBD1 matches at 9 bases. The CDR3 runs to 17 residues. V dropped 4 bases and J dropped 0; count of bases not matched to a gene: 7. Germline values: CDR1 LGHDT, CDR2 YNNKEL (reference sequence). In nucleotides, the CDR3 is TGTGCCAGCAGCCTTAGACAGGGGGAACCCTCTGGAAACACCATATATTTT. Translating it yields CASSLRQGEPSGNTIYF.

This clonotype was seen repeatedly, ten times or more. V is TRBV4-2 and J is TRBJ2-3, with D possibly TRBD2 on 5 matching bases. Trimming shortened V by 1 base and J by 6 bases, and 14 bases separated the two germline ends. CDR3 size: 15 residues. Germline V gives CDR1 LGHNA, CDR2 YNFKEQ. The CDR3 DNA sequence: TGTGCCAGCAGCCAAGTAGTAAGTGGGGAGGATACGCAGTATTTT. Protein product: CASSQVVSGEDTQYF.